This is a list of T cell receptor beta chains from one sample in a study of OX40 agonist ivuxolimab in advanced cancers. Here immunoSEQ multiplex PCR was the method, and the copy in TCRdb shows in-frame clones only, minus some. The sample comprises around 90,000 clones, 90% of which are singletons, and 6.5% to 9% rests with the top ten. The sample consisted of CD4+ or CD8+ T cells sorted from blood, taken in a trial of the OX40 agonist ivuxolimab. The origin of the receptors is an adult with an advanced solid tumor such as melanoma, head and neck, liver or kidney cancer. The CDR3 runs from the conserved cysteine through the conserved F or W. The D gene is left open where the match is weak. Only some rows state a clone size, as once, few, many or a class for expanded clones.

clone_size j_call v_call d_call cdr3_aa cdr3_nt
. TRBJ2-7 TRBV5-5 . CASSLELYEQYF TGTGCCAGCAGCTTGGAGCTCTACGAGCAGTACTTC
. TRBJ1-3 TRBV6-1 TRBD1 CASSARTGEGNTIYF TGTGCCAGCAGTGCCCGGACAGGCGAAGGAAACACCATATATTTT
once TRBJ1-5 TRBV12-5 . CASALGGNQPQHF TGTGCTAGTGCCCTGGGGGGGAATCAGCCCCAGCATTTT
. TRBJ2-7 TRBV27 . CASRLTQDYEQYF TGTGCCAGTCGGCTAACCCAAGATTACGAGCAGTACTTC
. TRBJ2-5 TRBV6-4 . CASSDWRPRQETQYF TGTGCCAGCAGTGACTGGAGACCACGCCAAGAGACCCAGTACTTC
. TRBJ2-1 TRBV10-1 TRBD2 CASSETGTSGKGGYNEQFF TGCGCCAGCAGTGAGACCGGGACTAGCGGGAAGGGGGGGTACAATGAGCAGTTCTTC
. TRBJ1-2 TRBV11-3 . CASSLVGSNYGYTF TGTGCCAGCAGCTTAGTCGGCAGCAACTATGGCTACACCTTC
. TRBJ2-6 TRBV6-1 TRBD2 CASSDGGSGANVLTF TGTGCCAGCAGTGACGGGGGGTCTGGGGCCAACGTCCTGACTTTC
once TRBJ1-1 TRBV11-3 . CASSLAARRVVNTEAFF TGTGCCAGCAGCTTAGCGGCCCGCAGGGTGGTGAACACTGAAGCTTTCTTT
. TRBJ2-1 TRBV29-1 TRBD1 CSVSTGDFIEQFF TGCAGCGTTTCGACAGGGGATTTTATTGAGCAGTTCTTC
. TRBJ1-2 TRBV11-1 TRBD1 CASSAGTGGSYGYTF TGTGCCAGCAGCGCCGGGACAGGGGGCTCCTATGGCTACACCTTC
. TRBJ2-7 TRBV27 . CASSPSSPAATYEQYF TGTGCCAGCAGCCCCTCTAGCCCGGCAGCTACCTACGAGCAGTACTTC
. TRBJ2-3 TRBV7-9 . CASSSNYGGPPKDTQYF TGTGCCAGCAGCTCCAACTACGGCGGCCCCCCAAAAGATACGCAGTATTTT
. TRBJ1-4 TRBV29-1 . CSVLGRGREKLFF TGCAGCGTCCTAGGCAGGGGTCGGGAAAAACTGTTTTTT
. TRBJ1-5 TRBV19 TRBD1 CASSIGTGVRNQPQHF TGTGCCAGTAGTATAGGGACAGGGGTTCGCAATCAGCCCCAGCATTTT
. TRBJ2-7 TRBV11-3 . CASSLQGYEQYF TGTGCCAGCAGCTTACAGGGTTACGAGCAGTACTTC
. TRBJ1-1 TRBV7-6 . CASSPQGVAEAFF TGTGCCAGCAGCCCCCAGGGAGTCGCTGAAGCTTTCTTT
. TRBJ2-5 TRBV19 . CASSTGDGETQYF TGTGCCAGTAGTACCGGGGATGGGGAGACCCAGTACTTC
. TRBJ1-1 TRBV21-1 . CASSKAPLGEAFF TGTGCCAGCAGCAAAGCCCCGTTGGGGGAAGCTTTCTTT
. TRBJ2-6 TRBV27 . CASSYKGVNVLTF TGTGCCAGCAGTTATAAGGGGGTCAACGTCCTGACTTTC
. TRBJ2-3 TRBV10-3 TRBD2 CAISDGTSGRVTDTQYF TGTGCCATCAGTGACGGGACTAGCGGGAGGGTGACAGATACGCAGTATTTT
. TRBJ2-2 TRBV5-1 . CASSSRSGLGTGELFF TGCGCCAGCAGCTCAAGGAGCGGGCTCGGCACCGGGGAGCTGTTTTTT
. TRBJ1-1 TRBV27 TRBD1 CASSDRENTEAFF TGTGCCAGCAGCGACAGGGAGAACACTGAAGCTTTCTTT
. TRBJ1-2 TRBV21-1 . CASSKGGGRTLYGYTF TGTGCCAGCAGCAAAGGGGGTGGCAGGACGCTATATGGCTACACCTTC
. TRBJ2-7 TRBV7-8 TRBD2 CASSLGGTSGIHLFSYEQYF TGTGCCAGCAGCTTAGGGGGGACTAGCGGGATCCACCTCTTCTCGTACGAGCAGTACTTC
. TRBJ2-7 TRBV29-1 . CSVVRSLSYEQYF TGCAGCGTTGTAAGGAGTTTGTCCTACGAGCAGTACTTC
. TRBJ2-2 TRBV7-9 TRBD2 CASSRLAGFDGELFF TGTGCCAGCAGCCGACTAGCGGGATTTGACGGGGAGCTGTTTTTT
. TRBJ1-2 TRBV28 . CASSLEGGKGYTF TGTGCCAGCAGTTTAGAAGGAGGTAAAGGCTACACCTTC
. TRBJ2-7 TRBV5-1 TRBD2 CASSLGLAGGRVLYEQYF TGCGCCAGCAGCTTGGGACTAGCGGGAGGGCGAGTTCTATACGAGCAGTACTTC
. TRBJ2-3 TRBV6-6 TRBD2 CASSYTGTSADTQYF TGTGCCAGCAGTTACACCGGGACTAGCGCAGATACGCAGTATTTT
. TRBJ2-1 TRBV15 . CATSREGQPYNEQFF TGTGCCACCAGCAGAGAAGGTCAGCCTTACAATGAGCAGTTCTTC
. TRBJ1-2 TRBV27 TRBD1 CASSWTGEGHGYTF TGTGCCAGCAGTTGGACAGGTGAGGGCCATGGCTACACCTTC
. TRBJ2-1 TRBV15 . CATSRKEAEQFF TGTGCCACCAGCAGAAAAGAGGCTGAGCAGTTCTTC
. TRBJ2-7 TRBV2 TRBD1 CASSAQGAYEQYF TGTGCCAGCAGTGCACAGGGGGCCTACGAGCAGTACTTC
once TRBJ2-2 TRBV15 TRBD2 CATRRLAGAVNTGELFF TGTGCCACCAGGAGACTAGCGGGAGCGGTCAACACCGGGGAGCTGTTTTTT
. TRBJ2-3 TRBV7-3 TRBD2 CASSLEREGHDTQYF TGTGCCAGCAGCTTAGAGCGGGAGGGCCACGATACGCAGTATTTT